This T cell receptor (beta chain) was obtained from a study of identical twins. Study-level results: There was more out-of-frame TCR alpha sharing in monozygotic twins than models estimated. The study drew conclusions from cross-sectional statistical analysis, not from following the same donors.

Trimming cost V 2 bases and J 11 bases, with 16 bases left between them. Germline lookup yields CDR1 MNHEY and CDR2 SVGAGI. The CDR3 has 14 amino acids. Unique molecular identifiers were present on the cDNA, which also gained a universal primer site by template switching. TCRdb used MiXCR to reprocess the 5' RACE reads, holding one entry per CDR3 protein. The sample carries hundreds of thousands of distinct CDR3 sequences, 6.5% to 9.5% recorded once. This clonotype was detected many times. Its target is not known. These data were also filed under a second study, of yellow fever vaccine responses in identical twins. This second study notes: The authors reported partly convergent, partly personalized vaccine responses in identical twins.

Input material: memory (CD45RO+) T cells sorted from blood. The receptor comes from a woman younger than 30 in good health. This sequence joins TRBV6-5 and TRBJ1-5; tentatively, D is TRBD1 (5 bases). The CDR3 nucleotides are TGTGCCAGCAGTTACGGCAGGGACCCTGTGTCCCAGCATTTT. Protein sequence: CASSYGRDPVSQHF.